The rows below give T cell receptor beta chains drawn from one sample of a study of T cell changes during pregnancy in multiple sclerosis. Method: immunoSEQ multiplex PCR; TCRdb's copy keeps in-frame clones and lacks some. Found here are about 100,000 clones, around 93% of them singletons; the top ten hold about 0.95%. The source material was peripheral blood, sampled after pregnancy. The origin of the receptors is a female donor with multiple sclerosis, enrolled in a pregnancy study. Each CDR3 is given with its conserved first and last residue. The D gene is left open where the match is weak. Not all rows give a size; the values are once, few, many and, for expanded clones, a class.

V gene	J gene	D gene	clone size	CDR3 protein	CDR3 DNA
TRBV5-6	TRBJ1-1	-	-	CASSLPLNTEAFF	TGTGCCAGCAGCCTTCCCTTGAACACTGAAGCTTTCTTT
TRBV5-4	TRBJ1-1	-	once	CASSEQGLRAEAFF	TGTGCCAGCAGCGAGCAGGGACTACGGGCGGAAGCTTTCTTT
TRBV23-1	TRBJ2-7	-	-	CASSPRTALTYEQYF	TGCGCCAGCAGTCCCCGGACAGCACTAACCTACGAGCAGTACTTC
TRBV28	TRBJ1-3	-	-	CASRREKTIYF	TGTGCCAGCAGACGGGAGAAGACCATATATTTT
TRBV5-6	TRBJ2-5	-	-	CASSFRGIGKAETQYF	TGTGCCAGCAGCTTCAGGGGAATCGGGAAGGCAGAGACCCAGTACTTC
TRBV15	TRBJ2-2	-	-	CATRQDSTTGELFF	TGTGCCACTCGGCAGGACTCCACCACCGGGGAGCTGTTTTTT
TRBV4-2	TRBJ1-3	TRBD1	-	CASSQETGTGGNTIYF	TGTGCCAGCAGCCAAGAGACCGGGACAGGGGGAAACACCATATATTTT
TRBV4-3	TRBJ1-4	TRBD1	-	CASSYYRGAFEKLFF	TGCGCCAGCAGCTATTACAGGGGCGCATTCGAAAAACTGTTTTTT
TRBV6-5	TRBJ2-3	TRBD2	-	CASMASGRTNTQYF	TGTGCCAGCATGGCTAGCGGGAGAACCAATACGCAGTATTTT
TRBV19	TRBJ2-2	-	-	CASSIDSALVSPGELFF	TGTGCCAGTAGTATAGATTCGGCGTTAGTTAGCCCCGGGGAGCTGTTTTTT
TRBV28	TRBJ1-5	-	-	CASSYPRGLGGGNQPQHF	TGTGCCAGCAGTTACCCCCGGGGTTTAGGGGGGGGCAATCAGCCCCAGCATTTT
TRBV6-4	TRBJ2-7	TRBD2	-	CASSVSSGRGHEQYF	TGTGCCAGCAGCGTCAGCAGCGGGAGAGGCCACGAGCAGTACTTC
TRBV14	TRBJ2-7	TRBD2	-	CASSPGLAGGTQYF	TGTGCCAGCAGCCCCGGACTAGCGGGAGGCACGCAGTACTTC
TRBV25-1	TRBJ2-1	TRBD1	-	CASRQPGQAYNEQFF	TGTGCCAGCAGACAGCCGGGACAGGCGTACAATGAGCAGTTCTTC
TRBV4-3	TRBJ1-1	-	-	CASSQDAIGTEAFF	TGCGCCAGCAGCCAAGACGCTATCGGCACTGAAGCTTTCTTT
TRBV6-6	TRBJ1-2	TRBD1	-	CASTTGDYGYTF	TGTGCCAGTACGACAGGGGACTATGGCTACACCTTC
TRBV29-1	TRBJ1-1	-	-	CSVFRDRTEAFF	TGCAGCGTTTTCCGGGATCGCACTGAAGCTTTCTTT
TRBV7-8	TRBJ2-2	-	-	CASTLDRNTGELFF	TGTGCCAGCACCTTGGACAGGAACACCGGGGAGCTGTTTTTT
TRBV11-2	TRBJ1-4	-	-	CASSLIGDHEKLFF	TGTGCCAGCAGCTTAATAGGGGATCATGAAAAACTGTTTTTT
TRBV27	TRBJ2-1	-	-	CASSLSGGSYNEQFF	TGTGCCAGCAGTTTAAGTGGCGGCTCCTACAATGAGCAGTTCTTC
TRBV6-1	TRBJ1-1	TRBD1	-	CASSERGPGDTEAFF	TGTGCCAGCAGTGAAAGGGGGCCGGGGGACACTGAAGCTTTCTTT
TRBV5-5	TRBJ1-1	-	-	CASSEGARNTEAFF	TGTGCCAGCAGCGAAGGGGCCCGCAACACTGAAGCTTTCTTT
TRBV2	TRBJ1-5	TRBD1	-	CASTGQGSFQPQHF	TGTGCCAGCACCGGACAGGGCTCTTTTCAGCCCCAGCATTTT
TRBV6-5	TRBJ2-7	-	-	CASSSDSLLGREQYF	TGTGCCAGCAGTTCTGATAGTCTACTGGGGAGGGAGCAGTACTTC
TRBV29-1	TRBJ1-2	-	few	CSVHTNYGYTF	TGCAGCGTTCACACTAACTATGGCTACACCTTC
TRBV7-8	TRBJ2-2	TRBD1	-	CASSGQGALKAGELFF	TGTGCCAGCAGCGGACAGGGGGCGCTTAAGGCCGGGGAGCTGTTTTTT
TRBV2	TRBJ2-4	TRBD2	-	CASKELAGGAAKNIQYF	TGTGCCAGCAAGGAACTAGCGGGAGGAGCGGCCAAAAACATTCAGTACTTC
TRBV6-6	TRBJ1-2	-	-	CASRGLTPPYGYTF	TGTGCCAGCAGGGGCCTCACGCCCCCCTATGGCTACACCTTC
TRBV12-5	TRBJ2-2	TRBD2	-	CASAYIAGSGELFF	TGTGCTAGTGCCTACATAGCGGGATCCGGGGAGCTGTTTTTT
TRBV2	TRBJ1-4	-	-	CASKRQVSGEKLFF	TGTGCCAGCAAAAGACAGGTTTCGGGGGAAAAACTGTTTTTT
TRBV5-4	TRBJ2-7	-	-	CASSSQDSYEQYF	TGTGCCAGCAGCTCTCAGGATTCCTACGAGCAGTACTTC
TRBV28	TRBJ1-2	TRBD1	-	CASVRGLGYGYTF	TGTGCCAGCGTTAGGGGGCTAGGCTATGGCTACACCTTC
TRBV4-1	TRBJ1-4	TRBD1	-	CARPYRGGEKLFF	TGCGCCAGACCTTACAGGGGAGGCGAAAAACTGTTTTTT
TRBV6-1	TRBJ1-2	-	-	CASSELEGNYGYTF	TGTGCCAGCAGTGAATTGGAGGGGAACTATGGCTACACCTTC
TRBV9	TRBJ1-1	-	-	CASSVGPPRGNTEAFF	TGTGCCAGCAGCGTAGGACCCCCAAGGGGGAACACTGAAGCTTTCTTT
TRBV30	TRBJ1-2	-	-	CAWRGVTYGYTF	TGTGCCTGGCGGGGGGTAACCTATGGCTACACCTTC
TRBV5-1	TRBJ2-1	TRBD2	-	CASTRQVTREGYNEQFF	TGCGCCAGCACGCGGCAGGTTACACGGGAGGGATACAATGAGCAGTTCTTC
TRBV27	TRBJ2-6	-	-	CAGSLRGGGANVLTF	TGTGCCGGCAGTCTCAGGGGCGGTGGGGCCAACGTCCTGACTTTC
TRBV2	TRBJ1-1	-	-	CASSGVRKNTEAFF	TGTGCCAGCAGTGGAGTCAGGAAGAACACTGAAGCTTTCTTT
TRBV7-9	TRBJ2-1	TRBD2	-	CASSKGLAGPRSYNEQFF	TGTGCCAGCAGCAAAGGACTAGCGGGCCCCCGCTCCTACAATGAGCAGTTCTTC
TRBV4-3	TRBJ2-6	-	-	CASSQVKDFPLGANVLTF	TGCGCCAGCAGCCAAGTAAAGGACTTTCCCCTCGGGGCCAACGTCCTGACTTTC